A selection of T cell receptor beta chains follows, all from one sample in a study of CD8+ T cells in alopecia areata. The assay was immunoSEQ multiplex PCR, and TCRdb's table has in-frame clones only and misses some. Found here are some 210,000 clones, just over 65% of them singletons; the top ten hold 0.95% to 1.5%. The specimen was CD4+ T cells sorted from blood, collected between weeks 43 and 45, from a patient treated with tofacitinib. These receptors were taken from a human donor with alopecia areata. The CDR3 runs from the conserved cysteine through the conserved F or W. A D gene is named only where the DNA matches it firmly. Clone size is given for some rows only: seen once, a few or many times, or a class if the clone is expanded.

j_call clone_size v_call d_call cdr3_nt cdr3_aa
TRBJ2-2 . TRBV5-6 TRBD1 TGTGCCAGCAGCTTCCCCGGGACAGCGAACACCGGGGAGCTGTTTTTT CASSFPGTANTGELFF
TRBJ2-2 . TRBV7-2 . TGTGCCAGCAGCTTGATCACCGGGGAGCTGTTTTTT CASSLITGELFF
TRBJ1-4 . TRBV6-1 . TGTGCCAGCAGTGAGGAGGGTAGGGGCTCAGCAGGTGAAAAACTGTTTTTT CASSEEGRGSAGEKLFF
TRBJ1-6 . TRBV10-3 TRBD1 TGTGCCATCACGACAGGGAATAATTCACCCCTCCACTTT CAITTGNNSPLHF
TRBJ1-1 few TRBV18 . TGTGCCAGCTTACCCGTCCGGGCCACTGAAGCTTTCTTT CASLPVRATEAFF
TRBJ1-1 . TRBV25-1 . TGTGCCAGCAGTGAACTCCCCGGGACAACAAATGAAGCTTTCTTT CASSELPGTTNEAFF
TRBJ2-7 . TRBV5-1 . TGCGCCAGCAGCGTCATCGGGGAGACCTACGAGCAGTACTTC CASSVIGETYEQYF
TRBJ1-2 . TRBV4-3 TRBD1 TGCGCCAGCAGCCTATCGACAGGGCTCGGCTACACCTTC CASSLSTGLGYTF
TRBJ1-2 . TRBV6-1 TRBD1 TGTGCCAGCACCGGGGTCAGGGGGCATGGCTACACCTTC CASTGVRGHGYTF
TRBJ2-3 . TRBV15 TRBD2 TGTGCCACCAGCAGAGATTGGCGGGAGCCTACCGATACGCAGTATTTT CATSRDWREPTDTQYF
TRBJ2-7 once TRBV7-2 TRBD2 TGTGCCAGCAGCACCCCACTAGCGGGGCTAACAACCTACGAGCAGTACTTC CASSTPLAGLTTYEQYF
TRBJ2-5 . TRBV6-5 TRBD1 TGTGCCAGCAGTCCCTCGACAGGGGCTAAATGGACCCAGTACTTC CASSPSTGAKWTQYF
TRBJ1-6 . TRBV14 . TGTGCCAGCAGCCAAGTCAGAGGGCCAACCTATAATTCACCCCTCCACTTT CASSQVRGPTYNSPLHF
TRBJ2-5 once TRBV11-2 TRBD2 TGTGCCAGCAGCCGGACCGGGGTAGCGGGGGAACAAGAGACCCAGTACTTC CASSRTGVAGEQETQYF
TRBJ2-5 few TRBV6-5 TRBD1 TGTGCCAGCAGTCCGACAGGGAGTACAGGAGAGACCCAGTACTTC CASSPTGSTGETQYF
TRBJ2-3 few TRBV4-3 . TGCGCCAGCAGCCAAGAACCGGGGGAACCTACGCAGTATTTT CASSQEPGEPTQYF
TRBJ1-1 few TRBV7-8 . TGTGCCAGCAGCTTACCTACAGGGAAAGCTTTCTTT CASSLPTGKAFF
TRBJ2-7 . TRBV25-1 . TGTGCCAGCAGCTTCGGGGGCGAGCAGTACTTC CASSFGGEQYF
TRBJ1-6 . TRBV29-1 TRBD1 TGCAGCGTTGGGGAGGGGGCTAATTCACCCCTCCACTTT CSVGEGANSPLHF
TRBJ1-2 . TRBV25-1 . TGTGCCAGCAGTGACGGCGGCTACACCTTC CASSDGGYTF
TRBJ1-2 . TRBV6-5 TRBD1 TGTGCCAGCAGTTTCACTCAGGGGGACTATGGCTACACCTTC CASSFTQGDYGYTF
TRBJ2-7 once TRBV7-8 . TGTGCCAGCAGCTTAACGGACCTAACCTACGAGCAGTACTTC CASSLTDLTYEQYF
TRBJ1-3 . TRBV29-1 TRBD1 TGCAGCGTTTGCCCCACAGGGGAAGGAAACACCATATATTTT CSVCPTGEGNTIYF
TRBJ1-2 . TRBV2 . TGTGCCAGCAGTAGGACAGCCCAAGGGTATGGCTACACCTTC CASSRTAQGYGYTF
TRBJ2-5 . TRBV14 . TGTGCCAGCAGCCAAGAACTAGCCGGCGCCCAGTACTTC CASSQELAGAQYF
TRBJ2-3 . TRBV11-2 . TGTGCCAGCAGCTTTGGGTCCCGACCCAGCACAGATACGCAGTATTTT CASSFGSRPSTDTQYF
TRBJ2-3 . TRBV2 TRBD2 TGTGCCAGCAGGGGACGGGGGGCGCAGTATTTT CASRGRGAQYF
TRBJ2-1 few TRBV7-2 . TGTGCCAGCAGCCGGGGCGGGGACAGTCTCAATGAGCAGTTCTTC CASSRGGDSLNEQFF
TRBJ1-1 . TRBV4-3 . TGCGCCAGCAGCCAAGAGCCCCGGGACACTGAAGCTTTCTTT CASSQEPRDTEAFF
TRBJ1-2 . TRBV2 . TGTGCCAGCAGTGAACCGGGCCCCCTTGGCTACACCTTC CASSEPGPLGYTF
TRBJ2-6 . TRBV5-6 . TGTGCCAGCAGCTTATTCTCGGGGAATGGGGCCAACGTCCTGACTTTC CASSLFSGNGANVLTF
TRBJ2-7 . TRBV2 TRBD2 TGTGCCAGCCGCCCGCGGGGGGACTCCTACGAGCAGTACTTC CASRPRGDSYEQYF
TRBJ2-3 once TRBV30 . TGTGCCTGGAGTGTTGGCCCAGCAGATACGCAGTATTTT CAWSVGPADTQYF
TRBJ1-2 . TRBV29-1 . TGCAGCGTTGAAGACACAGACTACACCTTC CSVEDTDYTF